What follows are 16 T cell receptor beta chains derived from one specimen sequenced in a study of T cells in Graves' hyperthyroidism and ophthalmopathy. It was RNA transcripts that yielded the amplified TCR beta CDR3 regions. Using the HTBI primer set, a first-round RT-PCR was run on the TCR CDR3. MiXCR was run by TCRdb on the multiplex PCR reads, yielding one entry per CDR3 protein. This table has about 710,000 distinct CDR3 sequences, about 16% appearing once. The sequenced sample consisted of blood. The source is a man between 18 and 29 years old with Graves' hyperthyroidism.

This clonotype was counted at least ten times. The rearrangement joins TRBV9 to TRBJ2-7, with 8 nucleotides matching TRBD2. J was trimmed by 3 bases and V by 4 bases; bases with no gene match: 3. Germline V gives CDR1 SGDLS, CDR2 YYNGEE. The CDR3 loop spans 13 amino acids. The CDR3 DNA reads as TGTGCCAGCAGCCCAACTAGCGGCTACGAGCAGTACTTC. Translation: CASSPTSGYEQYF.

This clonotype has more than one count but fewer than ten. The chain has TRBV7-3 and TRBJ1-1, with D unclear. Per the germline V gene, CDR1 is SGHTA and CDR2 is FQGTGA. Trimming left V 6 bases short and J 5 bases short, with 16 bases between. The CDR3 has 14 residues. CDR3 region: CASSLGRVRTEAFF. The CDR3 coding sequence is TGTGCCAGCAGTCTCGGGAGGGTACGGACTGAAGCTTTCTTT.

This sequence joins TRBV28 and TRBJ1-2, with D possibly matching TRBD1 (5 bases). Trimming removed 5 bases at V and 8 bases at J, with 18 bases between. This CDR3 spans 14 amino acids. The germline CDR1 and CDR2 sequences are MDHEN and SYDVKM. The CDR3 DNA reads as TGTGCCAGCAGTCCCCCCAGGGTGTTTGGGGGCTACACCTTC. Protein: CASSPPRVFGGYTF.

This clonotype came up once. This sequence joins TRBV4-1 and TRBJ2-1; 10 nucleotides agree with TRBD2. The CDR3 is made up of 15 amino acids. Germline V lookup: CDR1 MGHRA, CDR2 YSYEKL. V gave up 3 bases and J gave up 7 bases; unmatched junction bases: 6. CDR3 in DNA: TGCGCCAGCAGCCACCTTAGCGGGAGGCAAAATGAGCAGTTCTTC. This gives the protein CASSHLSGRQNEQFF.

This clonotype was picked up many times. This sequence joins TRBV28 and TRBJ2-1; TRBD2 matches at 8 bases. The V gene end was trimmed by 5 bases and the J gene end by 1 base; junction bases not matched to a gene: 7. CDR1 is MDHEN, CDR2 SYDVKM, per germline. The CDR3 runs to 16 residues. The CDR3 here is CASSPREGSSYNEQFF. The CDR3 DNA is TGTGCCAGCAGTCCTCGGGAGGGGAGTTCCTACAATGAGCAGTTCTTC.

This clonotype was observed at least ten times. This chain uses TRBV20-1 with TRBJ1-1; 9 positions match TRBD1. The CDR3 loop spans 12 amino acids. From germline, CDR1 is DFQATT and CDR2 SNEGSKA (reference sequence). CDR3 sequence (DNA): TGCAGGGGGGACAGGGAGTACACTGAAGCTTTCTTT. Translation gives CRGDREYTEAFF.

At least ten counts were recorded for this clonotype. The chain combines TRBV28 with TRBJ2-5; 7 bases map to TRBD1. After removal of 6 bases from V and 5 bases from J, the junction contained 6 bases not matched to a gene. The CDR3 is made up of 13 amino acids. Germline loops: CDR1 MDHEN, CDR2 SYDVKM. CDR3 in amino acids: CASRLGGEETQYF. The CDR3 coding sequence is TGTGCCAGCAGGCTAGGGGGCGAGGAGACCCAGTACTTC.

In this sample, this clonotype turned up a few times. V gene TRBV6-2 or TRBV6-3 combines with J gene TRBJ1-1, with D possibly matching TRBD1 (5 bases). CDR3 length: 13 residues. Trimming took off 4 bases at V and 11 bases at J, with 17 bases between the two ends. The V gene's germline CDR1 is MNHEY and CDR2 SVGEGT. The DNA of the CDR3 is TGTGCCAGCAGTTCCTTCATCGCAGGGCCTGCTTTCTTT. Encoded protein: CASSSFIAGPAFF.

The table lists this clonotype with many counts. The rearrangement links TRBV9 to TRBJ1-1, with 7 bases matching TRBD1. There are 15 residues in the CDR3. V lost 0 bases, J lost 1 base, and 3 bases stayed unmatched. In germline, CDR1 is SGDLS, CDR2 YYNGEE. CDR3 residues: CASSVEGGSNTEAFF. CDR3 coding DNA: TGTGCCAGCAGCGTAGAAGGGGGCTCGAACACTGAAGCTTTCTTT. Full variable domain (missing parts from reference TRBV9 and TRBJ1-1): DSGVTQTPKHLITATGQRVTLRCSPRSGDLSVYWYQQSLDQGLQFLIQYYNGEERAKGNILERFSAQQFPDLHSELNLSSLELGDSALYFCASSVEGGSNTEAFFGQGTRLTVV.

There are a few counts of this clonotype. The gene calls are TRBV6-5 and TRBJ2-2, with 12 bases aligning to TRBD2. The CDR3 consists of 17 residues. Germline values: CDR1 MNHEY, CDR2 SVGAGI. Trimming at V came to 2 bases and at J to 7 bases, leaving 8 bases not matched to a gene. CDR3 loop: CASSYALAGGQGGELFF. Written as DNA, the CDR3 is TGTGCCAGCAGTTACGCCCTAGCGGGAGGGCAAGGCGGGGAGCTGTTTTTT.

This clonotype came up many times. The V call is TRBV7-8, the J call TRBJ2-7; D is unclear. The germline V and J ends were trimmed by 8 bases and 3 bases, with 14 bases remaining between them. CDR1 and CDR2 (germline): SGHVS, FQNEAQ. The CDR3 runs 13 residues. The CDR3 region is CASSLGTHYEQYF. The CDR3, as DNA: TGTGCCAGCTCCCTGGGTACCCACTACGAGCAGTACTTC. Looking up the rest from reference TRBV7-8 and TRBJ2-7 gives the full variable domain: GAGVSQSPRYKVAKRGQDVALRCDPISGHVSLFWYQQALGQGPEFLTYFQNEAQLDKSGLPSDRFFAERPEGSVSTLKIQRTQQEDSAVYLCASSLGTHYEQYFGPGTRLTVT.

This clonotype occurred many times. This chain joins TRBV28 and TRBJ1-1, with TRBD1 matching 8 bases. Per the germline V gene, CDR1 is MDHEN and CDR2 is SYDVKM. V shed 4 bases, J shed 1 base, and the junction held 5 bases outside the gene matches. The CDR3 runs to 15 residues. For the CDR3, the DNA is TGTGCCAGCAGTTCCACCGGACAGGGGAACACTGAAGCTTTCTTT. Translating it yields CASSSTGQGNTEAFF.

This clonotype was counted between two and nine times. The CDR3 sequence is CASSLTDYNSPLHF. The DNA of the CDR3 is TGTGCCAGCAGCTTGACGGATTATAATTCACCCCTCCACTTT. The chain joins TRBV7-3 to TRBJ1-6; D not certain. CDR1 is SGHTA and CDR2 is FQGTGA in the germline V gene. The CDR3 has 14 amino acids. Trimming removed 3 bases from V and 4 bases from J, with 7 bases in between.

The DNA of the CDR3 is TGTGCCAGCAGCTCGACTTGCGGGAGGGCGATTACCTACGAGCAGTACTTC. It specifies CASSSTCGRAITYEQYF. The chain links TRBV7-9 to TRBJ2-7, with 9 bases matching TRBD2. This CDR3 comprises 17 residues. V lost 4 bases and J lost 2; bases outside the gene matches: 12. CDR1 and CDR2 from the germline V gene are SEHNR and FQNEAQ (reference sequence).

This clonotype was observed at least ten times. The V call is TRBV18, the J call TRBJ2-5; D is undetermined. The CDR3 contains 12 residues. V lost 2 bases and J 4 bases, leaving 5 bases between the germline ends. Germline V gene data show CDR1 as KGHSH and CDR2 as LQKENI. DNA for the CDR3: TGTGCCAGCTCACCAAAGGGAGAGACCCAGTACTTC. Protein sequence: CASSPKGETQYF.

The gene calls are TRBV6-1 and TRBJ2-7; possibly TRBD1 for D (5 bases). Germline lookup yields CDR1 MNHNS and CDR2 SASEGT. The CDR3 is made up of 14 amino acids. Trimming left V 6 bases short and J 0 bases short, with 12 bases between. As DNA, the CDR3 is TGTGCCAGCAGGGACACGGCGGCCTCCTACGAGCAGTACTTC. Protein sequence: CASRDTAASYEQYF.